Below are 22 T cell receptor beta chains sequenced from a single sample in a study of T cell clones after liver transplantation. Here immunoSEQ multiplex PCR was the method, and the copy in TCRdb shows in-frame clones only, minus some. The sample shows some 10,000 clones, 70% to 75% of them seen only once. The sequencing used CD4+ T cells from blood, collected approximately 29 months after liver transplant. These receptors were taken from a human patient who received a liver transplant. Among the T cells, some may be from the graft donor.

The chain joins TRBV18 to TRBJ2-7, with a weak D call TRBD1 (6 bases). The CDR3 extends over 17 amino acids. Germline-derived CDR1 and CDR2 are KGHSH and LQKENI. Deletions cut 3 bases from V and 3 bases from J, with 21 bases between. CDR3 protein: CASSPTPDSSWDYEQYV. The CDR3 DNA is TGTGCCAGCTCACCTACCCCGGACAGTTCCTGGGACTACGAGCAGTACGTC.

The chain employs TRBV19 and TRBJ1-1, with D maybe TRBD1 (6 bases). The germline V and J ends were trimmed by 6 bases and 4 bases, with 9 bases remaining between them. Per germline, CDR1 LNHDA and CDR2 SQIVND (reference sequence). This CDR3 region has 12 residues. CDR3 amino acids: CASSGGGTEAFF. The CDR3 nucleotides read TGTGCCAGTAGCGGAGGGGGCACTGAAGCTTTCTTT.

The chain joins TRBV29-1 to TRBJ2-7; unclear D gene. Trimming pared 4 bases from V and 3 bases from J, leaving 7 bases between. Germline assignment: CDR1 SQVTM and CDR2 ANQGSEA. The CDR3 totals 11 residues. CDR3 protein: CSVVSNYEQYV. In DNA, the CDR3 is TGCAGCGTTGTATCGAACTACGAGCAGTACGTC.

This clone occurred a few times. The chain recombines TRBV19 with TRBJ1-6; D gene ambiguous. The CDR3 is 10 residues long. Germline V gene lookup returns CDR1 LNHDA and CDR2 SQIVND (reference sequence). Trimming removed 8 bases at V and 14 bases at J, with 10 bases between. The CDR3 here is CASYGSTLHF. The CDR3 DNA reads TGTGCCAGTTATGGGTCCACCCTCCACTTT.

The chain couples TRBV10-3 to TRBJ1-1, with D unresolved. V was trimmed by 3 bases and J by 7 bases, leaving 6 bases between them. The CDR3 loop spans 11 amino acids. Germline V gene sequence: CDR1 ENHRY, CDR2 SYGVKD. In DNA form, the CDR3 reads TGTGCCATCAGTGACGATCTTGAAGCTTTCTTT. Protein: CAISDDLEAFF.

This clone was picked up one time. This chain connects TRBV7-9 to TRBJ2-7; D gene uncertain. There are 12 residues in the CDR3. Trimming took 6 bases from V and 4 from J, leaving 10 bases between them. Germline V gene data show CDR1 as SEHNR and CDR2 as FQNEAQ (reference sequence). CDR3 DNA: TGTGCCAGCAGTCCTGACGGGTACGAGCAGTACGTC. Encoded protein: CASSPDGYEQYV.

This sequence joins TRBV7-6 and TRBJ2-3, with 9 bases matching TRBD2. This CDR3 contains 15 residues. With V trimmed by 1 base and J by 2 bases, 1 base remained unmatched. Germline CDR1 and CDR2: SGHVS and FNYEAQ. CDR3 amino acids: CASSLEGLATDTQYF. The CDR3 region has the DNA TGTGCCAGCAGCTTAGAGGGACTAGCCACAGATACGCAGTATTTT.

Within the sample, this clone is medium-sized. The rearrangement uses TRBV7-9 and TRBJ2-1; no reliable D call. This CDR3 is built from 15 residues. Trimming removed 5 bases from V and 7 bases from J, with 18 bases in between. Per the germline V gene, CDR1 is SEHNR and CDR2 is FQNEAQ (reference sequence). The CDR3 coding sequence is TGTGCCAGCAGCAAGATCTCACAATTCGGGAATGAGCAGTTCTTC. Amino acid sequence: CASSKISQFGNEQFF. The full variable domain, completed using reference TRBV7-9 and TRBJ2-1, is DTGVSQNPRHKITKRGQNVTFRCDPISEHNRLYWYRQTLGQGPEFLTYFQNEAQLEKSRLLSDRFSAERPKGSFSTLEIQRTEQGDSAMYLCASSKISQFGNEQFFGPGTRLTVL.

A word on this clone: The germline gene is not matched at one end of the junction; a read error may be the cause. V is TRBV7-9 and J is TRBJ1-2; the D gene is possibly TRBD1 (5 bases). Germline V gene data show CDR1 as SEHNR and CDR2 as FQNEAQ (reference sequence). This CDR3 has 12 residues. The CDR3 DNA is TGTGCCAGCAGCTTATCAGGGCAGCCGTATGTCTTC. It specifies CASSLSGQPYVF.

Comments on this clone: Distinct nucleotide sequences in the sample also encode this CDR3. This chain joins TRBV7-9 and TRBJ2-1, with 8 bases aligning to TRBD2. The junction had 8 bases not matched to a gene; V was cut back by 4 bases and J by 0 bases. CDR1 SEHNR and CDR2 FQNEAQ come from the germline V gene (reference sequence). The CDR3 has 17 amino acids. The CDR3 bases are TGTGCCAGCAGCTCCCCCCTTAGCGGGGACTCCTACAATGAGCAGTTCTTC. This codes for CASSSPLSGDSYNEQFF.

This clone was counted a single time. Different DNA sequences within this sample yield the same CDR3. The chain joins TRBV29-1 to TRBJ2-1; D may be TRBD1 (6 bases). V lost 7 bases and J lost 3, with 16 bases in between. The CDR3 sequence is 14 residues long. From germline, CDR1 is SQVTM and CDR2 ANQGSEA. For the CDR3, the DNA is TGCAGCGGGCAGACAGGCGCCGACTACAATGAGCAGTTCTTC. Protein sequence: CSGQTGADYNEQFF.

This chain links TRBV28 with TRBJ2-7; 9 positions match TRBD1. The germline V gene encodes CDR1 MDHEN and CDR2 SYDVKM. V shed 0 bases, J shed 4 bases, and the junction held 4 bases outside the gene matches. CDR3 length: 15 amino acids. In nucleotides, the CDR3 is TGTGCCAGCAGTTTATGGCGGACAGGGGTGTACGAGCAGTACTTC. This gives the protein CASSLWRTGVYEQYF.

The chain is built from TRBV5-3 and TRBJ2-6; D gene ambiguous. TRBV5-3 is an ORF; its function is uncertain. CDR3 length: 16 amino acids. Trimming shortened V by 0 bases and J by 2 bases, and 9 bases separated the two germline ends. The CDR3 coding sequence is TGTGCCAGAAGCTTGGTAACGTCCCCTGGGGCCAACGTCCTGACTTTC. This translates into CARSLVTSPGANVLTF.

The chain's CDR3 is CSVYRGGNTEAFF. The CDR3 nucleotides read TGCAGCGTCTACAGGGGAGGAAACACTGAAGCTTTCTTT. The chain recombines TRBV29-1 with TRBJ1-1, with 7 positions matching TRBD1. This CDR3 comprises 13 residues. J was trimmed by 2 bases and V by 6 bases; bases with no gene match: 6. Germline V gene lookup returns CDR1 SQVTM and CDR2 ANQGSEA.

This chain connects TRBV6-5 to TRBJ2-4, with D unclear. Trimming shortened V by 6 bases and J by 8 bases, and 14 bases separated the two germline ends. This CDR3 is 13 amino acids long. Germline CDR1 reads MNHEY; CDR2 reads SVGAGI. CDR3 protein: CASSIPSGDIQYF. The CDR3 region has the DNA TGTGCCAGCAGCATACCATCTGGGGACATTCAGTACTTC.

The genes are TRBV6-1 and TRBJ1-4, with D uncertain. From germline, CDR1 is MNHNS and CDR2 SASEGT. The CDR3 sequence is 14 residues long. The V gene lost 6 bases and the J gene lost 7 bases, with 15 bases spanning the gap. As DNA, the CDR3 is TGTGCCAGCAGAGATGGAGGATCGCGTGAAAAACTGTTTTTT. Protein: CASRDGGSREKLFF.

The chain carries TRBV29-1 and TRBJ1-1, with D maybe TRBD1 (5 bases). Looked up from germline, CDR1 is SQVTM and CDR2 is ANQGSEA. V shed 4 bases and J shed 6 bases, with 27 bases lying between them. The CDR3 contains 17 residues. This CDR3 is CSVGELARSGMGAEAFF. Written as DNA, the CDR3 is TGCAGCGTTGGCGAGTTAGCCCGGAGCGGTATGGGGGCTGAAGCTTTCTTT. The full variable domain, in which reference TRBV29-1 and TRBJ1-1 provide the parts outside the CDR3, is SAVISQKPSRDICQRGTSLTIQCQVDSQVTMMFWYRQQPGQSLTLIATANQGSEATYESGFVIDKFPISRPNLTFSTLTVSNMSPEDSSIYLCSVGELARSGMGAEAFFGQGTRLTVV.

This clone turned up a few times. This CDR3 is also generated by other DNA sequences in the sample. CDR3 region: CASSLVPNSNQPQHF. The CDR3 DNA reads as TGTGCCAGCAGCTTAGTACCTAATAGCAATCAGCCCCAGCATTTT. The chain has TRBV7-2 and TRBJ1-5; D not certain. Trimming took off 1 base at V and 0 bases at J, with 7 bases between the two ends. The CDR3 runs 15 residues. From germline, CDR1 is SGHTA and CDR2 FQGNSA.

This chain joins TRBV6-5 and TRBJ2-2, with D possibly being TRBD2 (5 bases). The CDR3 contains 14 residues. V was clipped by 6 bases and J by 3 bases, with 11 bases between them. Germline values: CDR1 MNHEY, CDR2 SVGAGI. CDR3 in amino acids: CASSPRTYTGELFF. For the CDR3, the DNA is TGTGCCAGCAGCCCCCGGACTTACACCGGGGAGCTGTTTTTT.

V gene TRBV28 combines with J gene TRBJ2-3; tentative D call: TRBD1 (5 bases). V was cut by 0 bases and J by 6 bases, with 13 bases left in between. The germline gives CDR1 MDHEN, CDR2 SYDVKM. The CDR3 spans 15 residues. This chain's CDR3 is CASSLWGPIWDTQYF. CDR3 sequence (DNA): TGTGCCAGCAGTTTATGGGGGCCCATCTGGGATACGCAGTATTTT.

This chain joins TRBV7-9 and TRBJ2-7, with a weak D call TRBD1 (5 bases). Germline CDR1 is SEHNR and CDR2 is FQNEAQ (reference sequence). Trimming cost V 5 bases and J 3 bases, with 14 bases left between them. The CDR3 runs 14 residues. The CDR3 sequence: CASSTTENSYEQYF. In DNA form, the CDR3 reads TGTGCCAGCAGCACGACAGAGAACAGCTACGAGCAGTACTTC.

In its sample, this clone was seen a few times. This sequence joins TRBV15 and TRBJ2-7, with 8 bases that match TRBD1. From germline, CDR1 is LNHNV and CDR2 YYDKDF (reference sequence). The CDR3 loop spans 14 amino acids. V lost 1 base to trimming and J lost 5 bases; unmatched junction nucleotides: 4. CDR3 amino acids: CATSRGQGSDEQYF. The CDR3 DNA reads as TGTGCCACCAGCAGAGGACAGGGGTCCGACGAGCAGTACTTC.